Following are 7 T cell receptor beta chains from one sample sequenced in a study of shared clonotypes between healthy human individuals. Clones were sequenced by immunoSEQ multiplex PCR, and TCRdb holds only the in-frame ones, with some missing. The sample holds 1.4 million to 1.5 million clones, roughly 96% seen once. Sequencing was performed on naive CD4+ T cells sorted from blood. Subset meaning: CD45RA+ positively selected. The receptors shown here come from a man in his thirties or forties in good health.

The V and J genes are TRBV5-1 and TRBJ2-5; the match to TRBD2 covers 8 bases. This CDR3 contains 14 residues. The V and J ends lost 4 bases and 5 bases, in that order; junction bases with no gene match: 7. Germline values: CDR1 SGHRS, CDR2 YFSETQ. The CDR3 loop reads CASSLREGHETQYF. In DNA, the CDR3 is TGCGCCAGCAGCCTACGGGAGGGCCACGAGACCCAGTACTTC.

This chain's CDR3 is CASRPLGPIPYNEQFF. The CDR3 DNA reads TGTGCCAGCAGGCCCCTGGGCCCCATTCCCTACAATGAGCAGTTCTTC. The V call is TRBV11-2, the J call TRBJ2-1; D is ambiguous. The V end lost 6 bases, the J end lost 2 bases, and 17 bases lay between the germline ends. The CDR3 spans 16 residues. CDR1 and CDR2 (germline): SGHAT, FQNNGV.

The chain joins TRBV9 to TRBJ1-2, with D perhaps matching TRBD1 (6 bases). CDR3 length: 18 amino acids. CDR1 and CDR2 from the germline V gene are SGDLS and YYNGEE. V dropped 2 bases and J dropped 5 bases, with 25 bases sitting between them. The CDR3 bases are TGTGCCAGCAGCGTGCGAAACTTCCTGGACAGTCTTCTTTATGGCTACACCTTC. It is translated as CASSVRNFLDSLLYGYTF. Based on the CDR3 plus reference TRBV9 and TRBJ1-2, the full variable domain is DSGVTQTPKHLITATGQRVTLRCSPRSGDLSVYWYQQSLDQGLQFLIQYYNGEERAKGNILERFSAQQFPDLHSELNLSSLELGDSALYFCASSVRNFLDSLLYGYTFGSGTRLTVV.

This chain links TRBV21-1 with TRBJ2-7; the tabulated D call, TRBD1, remains unverified against the DNA. TRBV21-1 is tagged as a pseudogene. This CDR3 has 16 residues. DNA of the CDR3: TGTGCCAGCAGCATCGAGGACAGGGGTGACCCCCGCGAGCAGTACTTC. Protein: CASSIEDRGDPREQYF.

The CDR3 is CASSSDPNEQFF. Here the CDR3 DNA reads TGTGCCAGCAGTTCCGACCCCAATGAGCAGTTCTTC. J is TRBJ2-1 and V is TRBV27, with D uncertain. The CDR3 is 12 residues long. The ends were cut back, 4 bases at V and 6 bases at J, with 7 bases in the middle. The germline gives CDR1 MNHEY, CDR2 SMNVEV (reference sequence).

The chain combines TRBV18 with TRBJ1-3, with 9 bases fitting TRBD1. The V gene's germline CDR1 is KGHSH and CDR2 LQKENI. This CDR3 comprises 15 residues. V was pared by 4 bases and J by 3 bases, with 4 bases of the junction left unmatched. DNA for the CDR3: TGTGCCAGCTCACAACAGGGGGCGCTTGGAAACACCATATATTTT. Translation: CASSQQGALGNTIYF.

This chain joins TRBV7-9 and TRBJ2-3; D is undetermined. CDR1 and CDR2 from the germline V gene are SEHNR and FQNEAQ (reference sequence). CDR3 length equals 13 residues. V lost 5 bases and J 6 bases, leaving 12 bases between the germline ends. The DNA for the CDR3 is TGTGCCAGCAGCCTACAAATTCGGGATACGCAGTATTTT. It is translated as CASSLQIRDTQYF. Full variable domain (rest looked up from reference TRBV7-9 and TRBJ2-3): DTGVSQNPRHKITKRGQNVTFRCDPISEHNRLYWYRQTLGQGPEFLTYFQNEAQLEKSRLLSDRFSAERPKGSFSTLEIQRTEQGDSAMYLCASSLQIRDTQYFGPGTRLTVL.